This T cell receptor (beta chain) was sequenced in a study of shared clonotypes between healthy human individuals. The sorted-subset replicate PCRs were given roughly 190 ng DNA, which is about 30,000 T cell genomes. Using immunoSEQ multiplex PCR, the repertoire was profiled, and TCRdb retains in-frame clones only, with some absent. Here the sample spans about 1.5 million clones, 95% to 99% being singletons. Germline CDR1 is SGHAT and CDR2 is FQNNGV. V gave up 5 bases and J gave up 2 bases, with 13 bases separating them. The CDR3 consists of 14 residues. The clonotype comes from a man aged 25-45 years in good health. The sequenced sample consisted of naive CD4+ T cells sorted from blood. Regarding subset: CD45RA+ positively selected. The chain carries TRBV11-2 and TRBJ2-7; perhaps D is TRBD1 or TRBD2 (5 bases each). CDR3 sequence: CASSPRGDTYEQYF. CDR3 coding DNA: TGTGCCAGCAGCCCGAGGGGAGACACCTACGAGCAGTACTTC.